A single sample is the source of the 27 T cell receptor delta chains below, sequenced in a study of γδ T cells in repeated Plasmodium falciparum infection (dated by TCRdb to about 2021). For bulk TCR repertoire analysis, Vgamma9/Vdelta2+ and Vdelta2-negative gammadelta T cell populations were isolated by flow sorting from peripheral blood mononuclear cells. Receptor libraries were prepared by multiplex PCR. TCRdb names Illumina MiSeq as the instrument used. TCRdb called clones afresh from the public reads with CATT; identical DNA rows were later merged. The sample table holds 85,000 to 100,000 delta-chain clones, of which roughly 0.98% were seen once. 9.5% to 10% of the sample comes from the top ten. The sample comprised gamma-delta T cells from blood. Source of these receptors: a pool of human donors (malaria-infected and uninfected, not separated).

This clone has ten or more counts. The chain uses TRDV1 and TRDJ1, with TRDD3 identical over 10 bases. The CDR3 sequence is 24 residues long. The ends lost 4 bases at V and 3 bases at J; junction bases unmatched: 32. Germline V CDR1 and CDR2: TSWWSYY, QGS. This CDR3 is CALGGVTDPWRTGGSSLGPDKLIF. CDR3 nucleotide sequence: TGTGCTCTTGGGGGCGTAACCGACCCTTGGCGTACTGGGGGATCGTCATTGGGCCCCGATAAACTCATCTTT.

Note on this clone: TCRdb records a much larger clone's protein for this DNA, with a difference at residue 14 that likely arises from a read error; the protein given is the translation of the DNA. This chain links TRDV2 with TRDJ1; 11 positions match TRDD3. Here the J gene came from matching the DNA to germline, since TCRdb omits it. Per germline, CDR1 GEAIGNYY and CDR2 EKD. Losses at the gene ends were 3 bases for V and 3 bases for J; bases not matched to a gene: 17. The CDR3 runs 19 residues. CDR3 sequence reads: CACDPVLGDNGLHADKLIF. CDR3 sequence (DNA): TGTGCCTGTGACCCCGTACTGGGGGATAACGGTCTCCACGCCGATAAACTCATCTTT.

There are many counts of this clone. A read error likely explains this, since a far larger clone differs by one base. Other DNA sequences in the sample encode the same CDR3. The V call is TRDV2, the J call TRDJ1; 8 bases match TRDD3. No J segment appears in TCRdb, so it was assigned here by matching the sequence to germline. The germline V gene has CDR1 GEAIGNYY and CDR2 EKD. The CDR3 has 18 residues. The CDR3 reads CACDTVGTGGLQRDKLIF. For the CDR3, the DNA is TGTGCCTGCGACACCGTCGGTACTGGGGGCCTACAGAGGGATAAACTCATCTTT.

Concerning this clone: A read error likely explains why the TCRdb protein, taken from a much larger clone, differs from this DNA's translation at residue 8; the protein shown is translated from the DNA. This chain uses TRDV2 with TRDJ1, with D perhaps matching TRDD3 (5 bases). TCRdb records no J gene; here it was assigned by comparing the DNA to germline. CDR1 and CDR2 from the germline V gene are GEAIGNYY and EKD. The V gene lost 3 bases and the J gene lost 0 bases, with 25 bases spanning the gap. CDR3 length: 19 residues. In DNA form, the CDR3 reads TGTGCCTGTGACTCCTTACTGGAGGCATTACCGGGGGACACCGATAAACTCATCTTT. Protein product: CACDSLLEALPGDTDKLIF.

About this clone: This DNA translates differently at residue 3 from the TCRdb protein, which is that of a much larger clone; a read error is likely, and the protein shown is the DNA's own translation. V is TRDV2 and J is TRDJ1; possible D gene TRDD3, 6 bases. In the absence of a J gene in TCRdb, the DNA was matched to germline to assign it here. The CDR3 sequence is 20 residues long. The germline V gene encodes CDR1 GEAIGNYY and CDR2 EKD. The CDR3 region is CARDTGEDTGRFRGTDKLIF. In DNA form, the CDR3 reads TGTGCCCGTGACACCGGAGAGGATACAGGTCGATTCAGGGGCACCGATAAACTCATCTTT.

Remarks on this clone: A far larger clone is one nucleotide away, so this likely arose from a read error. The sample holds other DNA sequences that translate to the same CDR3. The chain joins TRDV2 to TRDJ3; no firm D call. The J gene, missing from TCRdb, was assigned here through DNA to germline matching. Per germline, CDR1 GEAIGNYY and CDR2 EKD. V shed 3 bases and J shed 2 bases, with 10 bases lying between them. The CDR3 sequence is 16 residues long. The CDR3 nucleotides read TGTGCCTGTGACCAGATGAGTGCCTGGGACACCCGACAGATGTTTTTC. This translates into CACDQMSAWDTRQMFF.

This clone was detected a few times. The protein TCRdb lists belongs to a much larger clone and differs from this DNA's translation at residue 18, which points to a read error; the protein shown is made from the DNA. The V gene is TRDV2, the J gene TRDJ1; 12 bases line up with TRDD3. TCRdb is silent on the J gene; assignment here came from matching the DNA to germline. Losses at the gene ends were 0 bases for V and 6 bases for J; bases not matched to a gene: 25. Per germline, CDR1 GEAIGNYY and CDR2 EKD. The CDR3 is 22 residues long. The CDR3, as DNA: TGTGCCTGTGACACCGTTTCTGGGGGATACGAGAAAAACTTGGGCCAACGAAATAAACTCATCTTT. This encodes CACDTVSGGYEKNLGQRNKLIF.

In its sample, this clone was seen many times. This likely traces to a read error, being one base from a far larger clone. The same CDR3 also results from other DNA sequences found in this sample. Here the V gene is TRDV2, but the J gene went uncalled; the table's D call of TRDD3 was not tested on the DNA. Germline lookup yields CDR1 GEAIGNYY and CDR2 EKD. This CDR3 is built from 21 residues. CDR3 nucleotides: TGTGCCTGTGACACTCCGGAGGGGAGTGGCAAACCCTCCTGGGACACCCGACAGATGTTCTTC. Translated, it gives CACDTPEGSGKPSWDTRQMFF.

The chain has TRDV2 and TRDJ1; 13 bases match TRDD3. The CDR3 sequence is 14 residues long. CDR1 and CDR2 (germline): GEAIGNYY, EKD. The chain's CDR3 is CASTGGYDTDKLIF. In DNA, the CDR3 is TGTGCAAGTACTGGGGGATACGACACCGATAAACTCATCTTT.

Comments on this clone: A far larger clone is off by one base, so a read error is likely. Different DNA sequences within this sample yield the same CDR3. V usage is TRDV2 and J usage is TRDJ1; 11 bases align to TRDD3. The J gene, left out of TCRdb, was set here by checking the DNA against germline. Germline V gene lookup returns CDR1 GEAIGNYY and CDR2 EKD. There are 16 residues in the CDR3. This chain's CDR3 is CACDGLGDSGTDKLIF. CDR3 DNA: TGCGCCTGTGACGGACTGGGGGATAGCGGAACCGATAAACTCATCTTT.

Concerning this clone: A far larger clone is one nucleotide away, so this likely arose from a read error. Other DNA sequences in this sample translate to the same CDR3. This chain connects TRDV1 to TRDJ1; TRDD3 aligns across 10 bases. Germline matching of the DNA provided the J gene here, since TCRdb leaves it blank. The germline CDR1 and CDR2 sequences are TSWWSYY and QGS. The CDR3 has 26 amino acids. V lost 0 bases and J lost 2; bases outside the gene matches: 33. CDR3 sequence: CALGELSLRRTGGFGVLLGYTDKLIF. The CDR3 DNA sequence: TGTGCTCTTGGGGAACTATCCCTACGCCGTACTGGGGGATTTGGGGTCTTATTGGGTTATACCGATAAACTCATCTTT.

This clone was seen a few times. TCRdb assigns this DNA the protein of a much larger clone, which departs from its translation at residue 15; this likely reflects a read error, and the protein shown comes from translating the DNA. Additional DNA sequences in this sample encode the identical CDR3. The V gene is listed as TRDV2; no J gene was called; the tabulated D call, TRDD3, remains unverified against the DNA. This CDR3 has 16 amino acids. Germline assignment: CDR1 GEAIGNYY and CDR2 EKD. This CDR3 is CACDTVGAPYTDKLTF. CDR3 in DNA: TGTGCCTGTGACACCGTCGGGGCACCTTACACCGATAAACTCACCTTT.

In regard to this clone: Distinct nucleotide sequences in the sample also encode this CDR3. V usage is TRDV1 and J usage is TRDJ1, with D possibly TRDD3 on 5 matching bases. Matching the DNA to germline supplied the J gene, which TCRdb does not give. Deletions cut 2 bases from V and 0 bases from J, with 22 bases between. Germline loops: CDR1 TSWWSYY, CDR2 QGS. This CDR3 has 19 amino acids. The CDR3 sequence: CALGELSILGGVDTDKLIF. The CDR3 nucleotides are TGTGCTCTTGGGGAATTATCGATCCTGGGCGGTGTAGACACCGATAAACTCATCTTT.

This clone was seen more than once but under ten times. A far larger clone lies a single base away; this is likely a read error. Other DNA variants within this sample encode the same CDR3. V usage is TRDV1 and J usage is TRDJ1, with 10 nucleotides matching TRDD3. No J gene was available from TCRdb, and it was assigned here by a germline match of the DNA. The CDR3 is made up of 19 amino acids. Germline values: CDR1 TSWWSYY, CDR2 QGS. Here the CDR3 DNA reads TGTGCTCTCGGGGAACTTCCGTACTGGGGGATGAAACGTACCGATAAACTCATCTTT. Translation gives CALGELPYWGMKRTDKLIF.

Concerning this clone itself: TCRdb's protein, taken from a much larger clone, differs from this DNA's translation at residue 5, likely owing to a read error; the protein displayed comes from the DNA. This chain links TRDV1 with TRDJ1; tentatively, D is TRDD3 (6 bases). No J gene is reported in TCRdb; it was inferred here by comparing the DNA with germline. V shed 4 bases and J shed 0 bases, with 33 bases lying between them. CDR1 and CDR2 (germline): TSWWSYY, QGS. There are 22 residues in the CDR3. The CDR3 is CALGGPTLGWGSLEEDTDKLIF. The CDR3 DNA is TGTGCTCTTGGGGGACCGACGTTGGGGTGGGGGTCACTAGAAGAGGACACCGATAAACTCATCTTT.

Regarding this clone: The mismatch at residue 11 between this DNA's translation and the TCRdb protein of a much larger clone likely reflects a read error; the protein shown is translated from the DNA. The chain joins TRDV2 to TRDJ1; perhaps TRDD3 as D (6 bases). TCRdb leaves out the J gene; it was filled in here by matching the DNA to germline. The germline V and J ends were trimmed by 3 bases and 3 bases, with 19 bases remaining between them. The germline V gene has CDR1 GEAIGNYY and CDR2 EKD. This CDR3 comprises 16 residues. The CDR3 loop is CACDPTGWGIADKLIF. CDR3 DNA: TGTGCCTGTGACCCTACTGGCTGGGGTATCGCCGATAAACTCATCTTT.

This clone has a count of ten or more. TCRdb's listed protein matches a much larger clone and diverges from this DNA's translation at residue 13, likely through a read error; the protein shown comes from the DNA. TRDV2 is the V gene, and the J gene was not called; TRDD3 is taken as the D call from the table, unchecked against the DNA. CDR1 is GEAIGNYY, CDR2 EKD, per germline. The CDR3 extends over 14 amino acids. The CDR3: CACDTVTGNDKLTF. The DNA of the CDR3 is TGTGCCTGTGACACCGTAACGGGGAACGATAAACTCACCTTT.

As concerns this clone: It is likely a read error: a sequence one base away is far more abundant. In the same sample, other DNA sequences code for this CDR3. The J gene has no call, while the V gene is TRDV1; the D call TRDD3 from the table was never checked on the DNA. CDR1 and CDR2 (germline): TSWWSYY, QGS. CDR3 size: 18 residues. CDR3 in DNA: TGTGCTCTTGGGTCTTACCGTTCCATCTGGGGGCCACTCGATAAACTCATCTTC. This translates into CALGSYRSIWGPLDKLIF.

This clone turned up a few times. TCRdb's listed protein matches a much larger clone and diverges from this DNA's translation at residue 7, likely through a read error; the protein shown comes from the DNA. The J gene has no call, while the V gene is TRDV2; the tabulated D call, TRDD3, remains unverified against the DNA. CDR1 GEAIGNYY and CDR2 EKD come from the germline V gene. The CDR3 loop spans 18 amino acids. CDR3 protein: CACDTVNPLGDRSGLLIF. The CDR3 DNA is TGTGCCTGTGACACCGTAAACCCACTGGGGGACCGCTCCGGGTTGCTCATCTTT.

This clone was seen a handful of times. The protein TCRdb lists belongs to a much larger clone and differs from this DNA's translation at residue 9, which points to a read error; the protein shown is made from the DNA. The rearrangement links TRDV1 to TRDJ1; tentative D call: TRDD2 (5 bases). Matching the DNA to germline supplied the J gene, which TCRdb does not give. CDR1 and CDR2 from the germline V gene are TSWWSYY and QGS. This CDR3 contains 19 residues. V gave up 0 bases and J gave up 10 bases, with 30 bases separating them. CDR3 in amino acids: CALGELPPPLMLPERGLIF. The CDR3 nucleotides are TGTGCTCTTGGGGAACTTCCTCCCCCCCTCATGCTTCCCGAGAGGGGACTCATCTTT.

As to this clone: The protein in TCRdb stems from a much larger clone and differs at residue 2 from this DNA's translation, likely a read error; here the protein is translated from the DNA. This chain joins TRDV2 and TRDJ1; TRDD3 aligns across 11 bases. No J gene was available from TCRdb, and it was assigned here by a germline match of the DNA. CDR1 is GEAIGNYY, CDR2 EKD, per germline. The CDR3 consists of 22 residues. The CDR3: CSCWHPTSSRSTGGYFTDKLIF. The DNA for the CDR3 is TGTTCCTGTTGGCATCCTACGTCTTCTAGGTCTACTGGGGGATATTTTACCGATAAACTCATCTTT.

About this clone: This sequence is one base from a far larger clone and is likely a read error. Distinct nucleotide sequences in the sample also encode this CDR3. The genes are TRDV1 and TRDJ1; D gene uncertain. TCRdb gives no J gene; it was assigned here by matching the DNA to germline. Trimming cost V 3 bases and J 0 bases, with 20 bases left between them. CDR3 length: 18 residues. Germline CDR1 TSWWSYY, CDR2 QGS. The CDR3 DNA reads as TGTGCTCTTGGGGAGACGGGAACGGTCGTACAAAACACCGATAAACTCATCTTT. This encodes CALGETGTVVQNTDKLIF.

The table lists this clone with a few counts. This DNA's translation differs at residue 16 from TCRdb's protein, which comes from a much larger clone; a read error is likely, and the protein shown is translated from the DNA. CDR3: CACDLLNPRTGGSNTGKLIF. In DNA form, the CDR3 reads TGTGCCTGTGACCTACTCAACCCTCGTACTGGGGGATCAAACACCGGTAAACTCATCTTT. V usage is TRDV2 and J usage is TRDJ1; TRDD3 agrees at 10 bases. Assignment of the J gene here rests on matching the DNA to germline, because TCRdb gives none. Germline CDR1 and CDR2: GEAIGNYY and EKD. This CDR3 region has 20 residues.

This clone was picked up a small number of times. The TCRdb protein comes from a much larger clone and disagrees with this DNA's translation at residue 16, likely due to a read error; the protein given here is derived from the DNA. The CDR3 nucleotides read TGTGCTCTTGGGGAACGGAGAACGCTACGGAGGGATTACACCGATAGACTCATCTTT. Amino acid sequence: CALGERRTLRRDYTDRLIF. The V gene is TRDV1, the J gene TRDJ1; TRDD3 is a possible D gene (5 bases). TCRdb carries no J gene annotation; the J gene was assigned here by matching the DNA with germline. Germline-derived CDR1 and CDR2 are TSWWSYY and QGS. The CDR3 is 19 residues long.

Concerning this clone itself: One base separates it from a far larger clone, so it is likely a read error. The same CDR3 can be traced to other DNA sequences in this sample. The DNA of the CDR3 is TGTGCCTGTAATGGTGTACTGGGGGATACGAGCCTCGACAGCGATAAACTCATCTTT. Its protein is CACNGVLGDTSLDSDKLIF. J is TRDJ1 and V is TRDV2; 13 bases match TRDD3. TCRdb leaves out the J gene; it was filled in here by matching the DNA to germline. CDR3 length: 19 residues. Germline-derived CDR1 and CDR2 are GEAIGNYY and EKD. The J segment lost 4 bases and the V segment lost 6 bases, leaving 19 bases of the junction unmatched.

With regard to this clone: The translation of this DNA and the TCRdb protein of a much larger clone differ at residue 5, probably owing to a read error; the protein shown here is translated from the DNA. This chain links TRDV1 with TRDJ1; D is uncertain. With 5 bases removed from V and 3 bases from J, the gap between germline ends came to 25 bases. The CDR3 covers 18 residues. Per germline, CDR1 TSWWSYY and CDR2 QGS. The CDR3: CALGFRWAPDVQADKLIF. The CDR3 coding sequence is TGTGCTCTTGGGTTCCGTTGGGCCCCGGATGTACAGGCCGATAAACTCATCTTT.

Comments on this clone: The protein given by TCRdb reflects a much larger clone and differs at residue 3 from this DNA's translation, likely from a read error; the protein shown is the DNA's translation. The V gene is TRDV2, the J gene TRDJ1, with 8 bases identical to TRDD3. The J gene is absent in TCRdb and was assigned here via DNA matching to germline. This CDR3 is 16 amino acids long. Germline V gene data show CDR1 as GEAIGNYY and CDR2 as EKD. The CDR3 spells CARDEVSRDTTDKLIF. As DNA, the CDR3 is TGTGCCCGTGACGAAGTTTCGAGGGATACGACCGATAAACTCATCTTT.